This T cell receptor (beta chain) was recorded in a study of blood T cell repertoires in COVID-19. The assay was immunoSEQ multiplex PCR, and TCRdb's table has in-frame clones only and misses some. The sample holds a few hundred thousand clones; around 86% are singletons and the top ten take 4% to 5.5%. The germline V gene encodes CDR1 LNHDA and CDR2 SQIVND (reference sequence). Between the trimmed V and J ends, which lost 7 bases and 2 bases, there was a span of 15 bases. The CDR3 sequence is 14 residues long. The source material was peripheral blood. The TCR was taken from a human donor in a cohort sampled during active COVID-19. The chain employs TRBV19 and TRBJ2-7; a possible D gene is TRBD2 (7 bases). The CDR3 region has the DNA TGTGCCAGTACCAAGGGGGGGGTACCCTACGAGCAGTACTTC. Its translation: CASTKGGVPYEQYF.